This T cell receptor (beta chain) was observed in a study of T cells in tuberculosis. Turning to the study itself: The T cells targeted glucose monomycolate, a mycobacterial lipid, via CD1B.

After thawing and overnight rest, PBMC were stained with GMM-loaded CD1B tetramer, viability dye and anti-CD3 for sorting. The lipid loaded on the CD1B tetramers was C32 glucose monomycolate from Rhodococcus equi. The table came from immunoSEQ multiplex PCR; TCRdb's copy has only in-frame clones and leaves some out. The table shows approximately 88,000 clones, with roughly 91% occurring only once. The CDR3 is 15 amino acids. Trimming took off 4 bases at V and 5 bases at J, with 12 bases between the two ends. Germline CDR1 is SGHVS and CDR2 is FQNEAQ. The clonotype was recovered from an adult woman with latent tuberculosis. The J gene is TRBJ1-6, the V gene TRBV7-8; D ambiguous. Sequenced: CD1b-GMM tetramer-negative cells sorted from PBMCs. In DNA, the CDR3 is TGTGCCAGCAGCTCCAGGATGGTGGATAATTCACCCCTCCACTTT. This codes for CASSSRMVDNSPLHF. Full variable domain (rest looked up from reference TRBV7-8 and TRBJ1-6): GAGVSQSPRYKVAKRGQDVALRCDPISGHVSLFWYQQALGQGPEFLTYFQNEAQLDKSGLPSDRFFAERPEGSVSTLKIQRTQQEDSAVYLCASSSRMVDNSPLHFGNGTRLTVT.